Listed here are 12 T cell receptor beta chains from one sample, sequenced in a study of shared clonotypes between healthy human individuals. The assay was immunoSEQ multiplex PCR, and TCRdb's table has in-frame clones only and misses some. The sample consists of roughly 640,000 clones, over 65% of them appearing once. The specimen sequenced was memory CD4+ T cells sorted from blood. The subset is: CD45RA-negative fraction. These receptors were obtained from a woman in her twenties or thirties in good health.

The table lists this clone with a few counts. The conserved phenylalanine or tryptophan is not found at the CDR3 terminus, so this likely reflects a read error. The DNA is left out, because the CDR3 cannot be placed on it with certainty; the CDR3 is given as TCRdb lists it. This chain uses TRBV28 with TRBJ1-1; TRBD1 is the table's D call and was not checked against the DNA. The V gene's germline CDR1 is MDHEN and CDR2 SYDVKM. Counting both end residues, the CDR3 totals 12 amino acids. The CDR3 spells CASSRQGMGRMV.

The chain couples TRBV27 to TRBJ1-5, with D possibly matching TRBD1 (5 bases). The CDR3 totals 14 residues. Per the germline V gene, CDR1 is MNHEY and CDR2 is SMNVEV (reference sequence). The V and J ends lost 6 bases and 0 bases respectively, with 9 bases between them. CDR3 loop: CASSPRVSNQPQHF. CDR3 nucleotides: TGTGCCAGCAGCCCCAGGGTTAGCAATCAGCCCCAGCATTTT.

The V and J genes are TRBV28 and TRBJ2-3; 8 bases are a match to TRBD2. The CDR3 is made up of 15 amino acids. Looked up from germline, CDR1 is MDHEN and CDR2 is SYDVKM. V dropped 4 bases and J dropped 2; count of bases not matched to a gene: 5. The CDR3 DNA sequence: TGTGCCAGCAGTTATAGCGGGACCTACACAGATACGCAGTATTTT. Amino acids: CASSYSGTYTDTQYF. Full variable domain (missing parts from reference TRBV28 and TRBJ2-3): DVKVTQSSRYLVKRTGEKVFLECVQDMDHENMFWYRQDPGLGLRLIYFSYDVKMKEKGDIPEGYSVSREKKERFSLILESASTNQTSMYLCASSYSGTYTDTQYFGPGTRLTVL.

This chain joins TRBV7-9 and TRBJ1-5; D gene unclear. V was shortened by 5 bases and J by 0 bases, with 8 bases between the two germline ends. The CDR3 extends over 14 amino acids. The germline gives CDR1 SEHNR, CDR2 FQNEAQ (reference sequence). The CDR3 region has the DNA TGTGCCAGCAGCAATGACATTAGCAATCAGCCCCAGCATTTT. Its protein is CASSNDISNQPQHF.

This clone was counted between two and nine times. V gene TRBV7-8 combines with J gene TRBJ2-3; the D is unclear. The germline V gene has CDR1 SGHVS and CDR2 FQNEAQ. The CDR3 contains 11 residues. V lost 1 base, J lost 11 bases, and 7 bases lay in between. As DNA, the CDR3 is TGTGCCAGCAGCTTAGAGAGGAAGCAGTATTTT. This codes for CASSLERKQYF.

Remarks on this clone: This likely reflects a read error, since a far larger clone is one base away. J is TRBJ1-1 and V is TRBV27; 7 bases agree with TRBD1. Germline lookup yields CDR1 MNHEY and CDR2 SMNVEV (reference sequence). This CDR3 spans 13 amino acids. Trimming at V came to 7 bases and at J to 0 bases, leaving 2 bases not matched to a gene. For the CDR3, the DNA is TGTGCCAGCACCGGGACAGTGAACACTGAAGCTTTCTTT. This encodes CASTGTVNTEAFF.

This clone came up a few times. The gene calls are TRBV7-3 and TRBJ2-1; D gene ambiguous. Trimming stripped 5 bases from V and 4 bases from J, with 9 bases between. Germline lookup yields CDR1 SGHTA and CDR2 FQGTGA. This CDR3 contains 13 residues. DNA of the CDR3: TGTGCCAGCAGCCCCGCTGTTTACAATGAGCAGTTCTTC. Encoded protein: CASSPAVYNEQFF.

Comments on this clone: The same CDR3 arises from other DNA sequences in this sample as well. The chain combines TRBV6-6 with TRBJ2-7, with TRBD1 matching over 10 bases. CDR3 size: 15 residues. CDR1 MNHNY and CDR2 SVGAGI come from the germline V gene (reference sequence). The V gene end was trimmed by 2 bases and the J gene end by 4 bases; junction bases not matched to a gene: 5. CDR3 sequence: CASSYTRTGGYEQYF. The DNA for the CDR3 is TGTGCCAGCAGTTACACCCGGACAGGGGGGTACGAGCAGTACTTC.

This clone was seen more than once but under ten times. V gene TRBV6-5 combines with J gene TRBJ2-7; possibly TRBD1 or TRBD2 for D (5 bases each). Between the trimmed V and J ends, which lost 8 bases and 1 base, there was a span of 12 bases. CDR3 size: 13 residues. Germline-derived CDR1 and CDR2 are MNHEY and SVGAGI. The CDR3 protein is CASRDRRSYEQYF. Here the CDR3 DNA reads TGTGCCAGCCGGGACCGTCGGTCCTACGAGCAGTACTTC.

The chain employs TRBV5-4 and TRBJ2-7; possibly TRBD1 for D (6 bases). This CDR3 spans 13 amino acids. The ends were cut back, 4 bases at V and 3 bases at J, with 11 bases in the middle. Germline loops: CDR1 SGHNT, CDR2 YYREEE (reference sequence). For the CDR3, the DNA is TGTGCCAGCAGCGGGGACACAGACTACGAGCAGTACTTC. Residues: CASSGDTDYEQYF.

The chain uses TRBV27 and TRBJ1-1; D remains ambiguous. The CDR3 has 16 residues. Trimming stripped 3 bases from V and 9 bases from J, with 23 bases between. From germline, CDR1 is MNHEY and CDR2 SMNVEV (reference sequence). CDR3 sequence reads: CASSFSVTHPETKAFF. In DNA, the CDR3 is TGTGCCAGCAGTTTTTCAGTAACGCACCCAGAAACAAAAGCTTTCTTT.

The V and J genes are TRBV30 and TRBJ1-6; possible D gene TRBD1, 5 bases. Germline assignment: CDR1 GTSNPN and CDR2 SVGIG (reference sequence). The CDR3 runs 13 residues. V dropped 2 bases and J dropped 10 bases, with 12 bases sitting between them. The CDR3 nucleotides are TGTGCCTGGAGTTTGGCGGGGGACTCACCCCTCCACTTT. It codes for CAWSLAGDSPLHF.